Listed here is a single TCR beta chain. The data stem from a study of blood T cell repertoires in COVID-19. For the study at large: COVID-19 samples, acute and convalescent, were from the United States, Italy and Spain. From T cells, B-cell-depleted T cells, or PBMCs came the material, which was cDNA or gDNA.

This CDR3 contains 15 residues. V dropped 4 bases and J dropped 4; count of bases not matched to a gene: 6. Germline values: CDR1 SGHTA, CDR2 FQGNSA. Authors' processing steps: For nucleated cells, counts were estimated from reference gene primer amplification. Assay used: immunoSEQ multiplex PCR; TCRdb lists only in-frame clones, some missing. The V and J calls and clone size were taken over from that table, and D and trimming were inferred from the DNA. The data hold a few hundred thousand clones, with approximately 83% observed a single time. This clonotype originated in a woman aged 25 to 39 who had recovered from COVID-19. The sequenced sample was peripheral blood. The gene calls are TRBV7-2 and TRBJ2-1, with TRBD2 matching 8 bases. CDR3 protein: CASSSAGGPYNEQFF. The DNA for the CDR3 is TGTGCCAGCAGCTCCGCGGGAGGCCCATACAATGAGCAGTTCTTC. Combining the CDR3 with reference TRBV7-2 and TRBJ2-1 gives the whole variable domain GAGVSQSPSNKVTEKGKDVELRCDPISGHTALYWYRQSLGQGLEFLIYFQGNSAPDKSGLPSDRFSAERTGGSVSTLTIQRTQQEDSAVYLCASSSAGGPYNEQFFGPGTRLTVL.